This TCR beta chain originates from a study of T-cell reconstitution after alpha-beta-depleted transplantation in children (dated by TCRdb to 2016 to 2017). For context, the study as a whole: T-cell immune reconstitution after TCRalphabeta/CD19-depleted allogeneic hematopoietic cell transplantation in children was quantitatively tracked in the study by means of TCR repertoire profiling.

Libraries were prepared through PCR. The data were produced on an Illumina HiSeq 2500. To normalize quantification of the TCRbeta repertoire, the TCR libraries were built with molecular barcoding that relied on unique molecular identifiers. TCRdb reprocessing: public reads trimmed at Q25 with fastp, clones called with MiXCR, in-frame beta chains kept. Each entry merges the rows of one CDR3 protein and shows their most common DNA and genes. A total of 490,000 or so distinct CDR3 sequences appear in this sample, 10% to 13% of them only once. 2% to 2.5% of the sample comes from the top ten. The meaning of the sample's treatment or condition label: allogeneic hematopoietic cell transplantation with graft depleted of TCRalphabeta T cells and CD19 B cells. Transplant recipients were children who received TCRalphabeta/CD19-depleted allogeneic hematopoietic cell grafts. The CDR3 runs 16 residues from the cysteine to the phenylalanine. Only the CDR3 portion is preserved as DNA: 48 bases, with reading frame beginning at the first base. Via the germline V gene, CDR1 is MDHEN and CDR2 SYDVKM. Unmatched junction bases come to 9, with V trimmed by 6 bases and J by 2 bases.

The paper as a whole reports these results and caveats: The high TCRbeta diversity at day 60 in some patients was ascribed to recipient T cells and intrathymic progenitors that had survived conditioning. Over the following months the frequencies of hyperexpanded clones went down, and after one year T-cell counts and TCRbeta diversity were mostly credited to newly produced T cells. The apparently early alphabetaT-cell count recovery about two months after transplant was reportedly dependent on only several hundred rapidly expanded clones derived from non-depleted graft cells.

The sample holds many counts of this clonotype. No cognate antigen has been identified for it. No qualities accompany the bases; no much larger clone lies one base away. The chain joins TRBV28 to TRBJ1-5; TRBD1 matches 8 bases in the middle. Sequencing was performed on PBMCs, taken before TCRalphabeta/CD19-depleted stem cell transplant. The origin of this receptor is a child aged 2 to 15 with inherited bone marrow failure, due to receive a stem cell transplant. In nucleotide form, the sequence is TGTGCCAGCAGACCAGGGGGCGCGTGGCGCAATCAGCCCCAGCATTTT. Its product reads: CASRPGGAWRNQPQHF.